The 28 T cell receptor beta chains given below trace back to one sample, sequenced in a study of T cell repertoires in cytomegalovirus infection. Using its own MiXCR run on the reads, TCRdb lists one record per CDR3 protein. The profile covers about 7,500 distinct CDR3 sequences, with around 50% appearing a single time and about three quarters taken by the ten largest. Their specific antigens are unknown. The source material was PBMCs, sequenced either directly or after in vitro stimulation (not recorded which). Receptors originate from a human donor in good health (CMV status not recorded). Some clones in this sample may be carry-over from other donors' samples.

The V and J genes are TRBV5-6 and TRBJ1-2, with a possible D match to TRBD1 (5 bases). Trimming shortened V by 0 bases and J by 5 bases, and 8 bases separated the two germline ends. This CDR3 comprises 13 residues. Germline V gene lookup returns CDR1 SGHDT and CDR2 YYEEEE. DNA for the CDR3: TGTGCCAGCAGCTTGGCACGGGGGTATGGCTACACCTTC. Translated: CASSLARGYGYTF.

A note on this clonotype: This CDR3 is missing its conserved last phenylalanine or tryptophan, likely due to a read error. The chain uses TRBV4-2 and TRBJ1-2; no firm D call. Germline V CDR1 and CDR2: LGHNA, YNFKEQ. This CDR3 has 14 amino acids. V was pared by 0 bases and J by 10 bases, with 15 bases between. CDR3 region: CASSQDRLTCAYTL. The CDR3 bases are TGTGCCAGCAGCCAAGACAGATTGACTTGCGCCTACACCTTG.

At least ten counts were recorded for this clonotype. The chain is built from TRBV2 and TRBJ1-5; TRBD1 agrees at 7 bases. This CDR3 is 15 amino acids long. Germline assignment: CDR1 SNHLY and CDR2 FYNNEI. V lost 0 bases and J lost 4; bases outside the gene matches: 3. The CDR3 DNA follows: TGTGCCAGCAGTGAAGCGACAGGGAGAAATCAGCCCCAGCATTTT. It specifies CASSEATGRNQPQHF.

This clonotype was counted between two and nine times. This chain uses TRBV5-8 with TRBJ1-4, with 9 bases that match TRBD1. From germline, CDR1 is SGHTS and CDR2 YDEGEE. Trimming took 3 bases from V and 2 from J; bases not matched to a gene: 2. The CDR3 runs 15 residues. The CDR3 sequence is CASSSGQGTNEKLFF. CDR3 nucleotide sequence: TGTGCCAGCAGCTCCGGACAGGGGACTAATGAAAAACTGTTTTTT.

In this sample, this clonotype turned up once. This may come from a read error, since a much larger clone is one base off. As the CDR3 is not closed by the conserved phenylalanine or tryptophan, this likely results from a read error. This sequence joins TRBV7-9 and TRBJ2-1; D uncertain. Germline-derived CDR1 and CDR2 are SEHNR and FQNEAQ (reference sequence). This CDR3 contains 16 residues. The CDR3 protein is CARGLLGISTYKEQFL. CDR3 DNA: TGTGCCAGAGGCTTGTTGGGAATATCCACCTACAAGGAGCAGTTCTTG.

The count of this clonotype is one. One junction end does not reproduce the germline sequence, and a read error may be involved. The genes are TRBV7-9 and TRBJ2-1, with 9 nucleotides matching TRBD1. Germline CDR1 is SEHNR and CDR2 is FQNEAQ (reference sequence). CDR3 size: 15 residues. CDR3: CPSSIGTGSYTEQFF. The CDR3 bases are TGTCCCAGCAGCATTGGGACAGGGAGTTACACTGAGCAGTTCTTC.

This clonotype came up once. This CDR3 fails to terminate in the conserved phenylalanine or tryptophan, so it likely reflects a read error. The DNA is omitted, as the CDR3 cannot be located on it reliably, and the CDR3 follows TCRdb's listing. J is TRBJ2-1 and V is TRBV7-9. The length of the CDR3 is 16 amino acids, counting both ends. Germline lookup yields CDR1 SEHNR and CDR2 FQNEAQ (reference sequence). This CDR3 reads CASSMLGISNYKEQVC.

This chain connects TRBV6-4 to TRBJ2-1; tentatively, D is TRBD2 (6 bases). The CDR3 totals 15 residues. Germline V gene data show CDR1 as MRHNA and CDR2 as SNTAGT. V lost 5 bases and J 5 bases, leaving 16 bases between the germline ends. The DNA of the CDR3 is TGTGCCAGCAGTTACAACTCCGGGAGCAACAATGAGCAGTTCTTC. Amino acids: CASSYNSGSNNEQFF.

This clonotype turned up a few times. This rearrangement joins TRBV12-3 or TRBV12-4 to TRBJ1-1; maybe TRBD1 (6 bases). The CDR3 runs 16 residues. CDR3: CSHSLRVSKQGTEAFF. The CDR3 DNA follows: TGTTCCCACAGCCTCAGGGTTTCCAAACAGGGCACTGAAGCTTTCTTT.

The chain joins TRBV6-5 to TRBJ1-5, with D maybe TRBD1 (5 bases). V was clipped by 6 bases and J by 6 bases, with 27 bases between them. In germline, CDR1 is MNHEY, CDR2 SVGAGI. The CDR3 runs to 18 residues. The DNA for the CDR3 is TGTGCCAGCAGGCCGACATTTACTTGGGACTCTATAGCTCAGCCCCAGCATTTT. The encoded protein is CASRPTFTWDSIAQPQHF.

Remarks on this clonotype: Just one base apart from a much larger clone, this may be a read error. This rearrangement joins TRBV7-9 to TRBJ2-1; maybe TRBD2 (6 bases). In germline, CDR1 is SEHNR, CDR2 FQNEAQ (reference sequence). CDR3 length: 16 amino acids. Here the CDR3 DNA reads TGTGCCAGCAGCTTTTTTGGACTATCCACCTACAATGAGCATTTCTTC. Residues: CASSFFGLSTYNEHFF.

A word on this clonotype: The CDR3 does not end in the conserved phenylalanine or tryptophan, so this is likely a read error. Because the CDR3's place on the DNA is in doubt, the DNA is left out and the CDR3 is given as listed by TCRdb. V and J are TRBV12-3 or TRBV12-4 and TRBJ1-1; TRBD1 is taken as the D call from the table, unchecked against the DNA. Termini included, the CDR3 measures 16 amino acids. CDR3 amino acids: CASSLRVSKQGTESFV.

This clonotype rates as medium-sized. The chain uses TRBV7-8 and TRBJ2-7, with 10 nucleotides matching TRBD1. The CDR3 length is 18 residues. V shed 6 bases, J shed 0 bases, and the junction held 14 bases outside the gene matches. From germline, CDR1 is SGHVS and CDR2 FQNEAQ. The CDR3, as DNA: TGTGCCAGCAGTAAATTCGGACAGGGGGATTCCAGCTCCTACGAGCAGTACTTC. Its translation is CASSKFGQGDSSSYEQYF.

This clonotype occurred many times. V and J are TRBV29-1 and TRBJ1-1; D perhaps matches TRBD1 (5 bases). The CDR3 is 13 amino acids. CDR1 SQVTM and CDR2 ANQGSEA come from the germline V gene. V gave up 3 bases and J gave up 4 bases, with 12 bases separating them. CDR3 in amino acids: CSVEGRATTEAFF. For the CDR3, the DNA is TGCAGCGTTGAGGGCAGGGCAACCACTGAAGCTTTCTTT.

Remarks on this clonotype: A read error is likely, as this CDR3 ends without the conserved phenylalanine or tryptophan. It is unclear where the CDR3 begins or ends on the DNA, so no DNA is shown, and the CDR3 is as TCRdb lists it. CDR3 residues: CASRPGLYNDQVV. The chain links TRBV12-3 or TRBV12-4 to TRBJ2-1. The CDR3 sequence runs 13 residues, both termini included.

The chain links TRBV5-8 to TRBJ1-1; D is unclear. CDR3 length: 15 amino acids. CDR1 and CDR2 from the germline V gene are SGHTS and YDEGEE. V was pared by 6 bases and J by 0 bases, with 15 bases between. The CDR3 spells CASTYFGVVNTEAFF. CDR3 coding DNA: TGTGCCAGCACCTACTTCGGGGTGGTGAACACTGAAGCTTTCTTT.

In this sample, this clonotype turned up a few times. The chain uses TRBV9 and TRBJ2-3; D assignment may be TRBD1 or TRBD2 (7 bases each). CDR1 is SGDLS and CDR2 is YYNGEE in the germline V gene. Trimming took 4 bases from V and 3 from J, leaving 21 bases between them. The CDR3 is 17 amino acids. The CDR3, as DNA: TGTGCCAGCAGCCCCAGGGGGGGCTTGTCCTTGACAGATACGCAGTATTTT. This gives the protein CASSPRGGLSLTDTQYF.

The J gene is TRBJ2-5, the V gene TRBV6-1; 8 positions agree with TRBD2. V was pared by 2 bases and J by 3 bases, with 5 bases of the junction left unmatched. Germline CDR1 is MNHNS and CDR2 is SASEGT. The CDR3 sequence is 15 residues long. This chain's CDR3 is CASSELAGRKETQYF. The CDR3 region has the DNA TGTGCCAGCAGTGAATTAGCGGGACGTAAAGAGACCCAGTACTTC.

The chain couples TRBV7-3 to TRBJ2-2; D is possibly TRBD1 (6 bases). The CDR3 loop spans 14 amino acids. The germline gives CDR1 SGHTA, CDR2 FQGTGA. With 3 bases removed from V and 10 bases from J, the gap between germline ends came to 15 bases. As DNA, the CDR3 is TGTGCCAGCAGCTTGGACAGTTACACCTTGGAGCTGTTTTTT. Protein sequence: CASSLDSYTLELFF. Combining the CDR3 with reference TRBV7-3 and TRBJ2-2 gives the whole variable domain GAGVSQTPSNKVTEKGKYVELRCDPISGHTALYWYRQSLGQGPEFLIYFQGTGAADDSGLPNDRFFAVRPEGSVSTLKIQRTERGDSAVYLCASSLDSYTLELFFGEGSRLTVL.

In regard to this clonotype: A junction boundary mismatches the germline segment, possibly from a read error. The V call is TRBV10-3, the J call TRBJ1-5; the D is unclear. From germline, CDR1 is ENHRY and CDR2 SYGVKD. CDR3 length: 20 residues. The CDR3 nucleotides are TGTGCCATCAGTGAGTCGGAACCGGGGAGTGACGAGACTAGCACTCAGCCCCATCATTTT. It specifies CAISESEPGSDETSTQPHHF.

V gene TRBV28 combines with J gene TRBJ2-7; 7 positions match TRBD2. The V gene end was trimmed by 7 bases and the J gene end by 3 bases; junction bases not matched to a gene: 12. Germline V gene sequence: CDR1 MDHEN, CDR2 SYDVKM. There are 15 residues in the CDR3. In DNA form, the CDR3 reads TGTGCCAGCAACCACTATAAGACTAGCTTCTACGAGCAGTACTTC. Its translation: CASNHYKTSFYEQYF.

Notes on this clonotype: The final CDR3 position lacks the conserved phenylalanine or tryptophan, pointing to a likely read error. It is unclear where the CDR3 begins or ends on the DNA, so no DNA is shown, and the CDR3 is as TCRdb lists it. The gene calls are TRBV27 and TRBJ2-2. The CDR3 contains 12 residues when both ends are counted. Germline loops: CDR1 MNHEY, CDR2 SMNVEV (reference sequence). The CDR3: CASSENTVELYG.

To note about this clonotype: The germline gene is not matched at one end of the junction; a read error may be the cause. The DNA of the CDR3 is TGTGCCAGCAAGGACAGCCTCCCCCCCGGGGGAGGCCACCCCTTC. Translation gives CASKDSLPPGGGHPF. V and J are TRBV2 and TRBJ1-2, with D maybe TRBD1 (6 bases). This CDR3 spans 15 amino acids. The germline CDR1 and CDR2 sequences are SNHLY and FYNNEI.

CDR3 sequence reads: CASTPWGGNEQFF. CDR3 coding DNA: TGTGCCAGCACCCCTTGGGGGGGGAATGAGCAGTTCTTC. The rearrangement uses TRBV28 and TRBJ2-1; the match to TRBD2 covers 7 bases. CDR3 size: 13 residues. Losses at the gene ends were 7 bases for V and 7 bases for J; bases not matched to a gene: 7. Germline lookup yields CDR1 MDHEN and CDR2 SYDVKM.

As regards this clonotype: Germline is not matched at one junction end, which may reflect a read error. J is TRBJ2-1 and V is TRBV7-9; D might be TRBD1 (5 bases). The germline gives CDR1 SEHNR, CDR2 FQNEAQ (reference sequence). The CDR3 has 16 residues. In DNA, the CDR3 is TGTGCAAGCAGCTTAATAGGGGTCATCTCCTACAATGAGCAGTTCTTC. Translated, it gives CASSLIGVISYNEQFF.

This clonotype has only a few counts. The chain recombines TRBV20-1 with TRBJ2-3, with TRBD2 identical over 13 bases. The V gene's germline CDR1 is DFQATT and CDR2 SNEGSKA (reference sequence). The length of the CDR3 is 18 residues. The V and J ends lost 6 bases and 4 bases, in that order; junction bases with no gene match: 16. The CDR3 DNA sequence: TGCAGTGCAGGACGGGGGACTAGCGGGGTTTGGGTTCCAGATACGCAGTATTTT. Its translation is CSAGRGTSGVWVPDTQYF.

In its sample, this clonotype was seen a few times. The chain uses TRBV7-3 and TRBJ2-1; weak D call: TRBD1 (5 bases). V lost 1 base to trimming and J lost 0 bases, with 13 bases between them. CDR3 length: 17 amino acids. Germline lookup yields CDR1 SGHTA and CDR2 FQGTGA. CDR3 in amino acids: CASSLRGRASSYNEQFF. The CDR3 nucleotides read TGTGCCAGCAGCTTAAGGGGCCGTGCAAGCTCCTACAATGAGCAGTTCTTC.

With respect to this clonotype: Since no conserved phenylalanine or tryptophan closes the CDR3, a read error is the likely cause. No DNA is shown, since the ends of the CDR3 on it are uncertain; the CDR3 is the one TCRdb lists. The rearrangement joins TRBV5-1 to TRBJ2-5; the tabulated D call, TRBD1, remains unverified against the DNA. Counting both end residues, the CDR3 totals 16 amino acids. Germline V gives CDR1 SGHRS, CDR2 YFSETQ. The CDR3 reads CASSLASDRAQETKSC.